The clone carrying this T cell receptor beta chain occurred a few times. Its specificity is unknown. The CDR3 has 16 amino acids. The V segment lost 2 bases and the J segment 6 bases; nucleotides outside the gene matches: 13. Germline CDR1 and CDR2: KGHSH and LQKENI. The data derive from a study of cytomegalovirus exposure and HLA in healthy donors. Study summary: There were more than 350 genotyped donors. Of these, roughly 80% fell in the genetic ancestry cluster associated with self-reported Caucasian donors.

Both 60 Vbeta primers and 13 Jbeta primers went into the PCR. TCRdb's copy holds only in-frame clones and misses some; the assay was immunoSEQ multiplex PCR. The sample yields approximately 130,000 clones, approximately 78% seen once. General study points: A later analysis by the authors found several of the most significant clusters apparently linked to common viral pathogens. Later analysis showed most CMV-associated TCR beta chains appearing HLA-restricted.

The material sequenced was PBMCs. The clonotype originates from a woman aged 45-65 years in good health and CMV-seropositive. The gene calls are TRBV18 and TRBJ2-7, with 7 bases that match TRBD1. The CDR3 region is CASSPGRGNSLGEQYF. The CDR3 bases are TGTGCCAGCTCACCAGGCAGGGGGAATTCTCTGGGCGAGCAGTACTTC.